This T cell receptor beta chain stems from a study of blood T cell repertoires in COVID-19. Turning to the study itself: COVID-19 samples from acute and convalescent phases originated in the United States, Italy and Spain. T cells, B-cell-depleted T cells, or PBMCs provided the cDNA or gDNA that served as material.

The CDR3 totals 15 residues. Per germline, CDR1 LNHDA and CDR2 SQIVND (reference sequence). Trimming at V came to 6 bases and at J to 4 bases, leaving 6 bases not matched to a gene. Original methodology: Reference gene primers were amplified, and this amplification served to estimate nucleated cell counts. Some clones are missing from TCRdb's copy, which holds only in-frame ones; the method was immunoSEQ multiplex PCR. D and trimming were read from the DNA, whereas the V and J calls and clone size are those reported in that table. In the table there are over 100,000 clones, 65% to 85% of which are singletons.

The chain carries TRBV19 and TRBJ1-1, with TRBD1 matching 12 bases. The receptor's source is a woman between 65 and 79 years old with acute or convalescent COVID-19. Sequenced input: peripheral blood. The CDR3 is CASSLTGQGATEAFF. CDR3 bases: TGTGCCAGTAGCCTCACGGGACAGGGGGCCACTGAAGCTTTCTTT.